This T cell receptor (beta chain) appears in the sequencing data of a study of beta chain features in type 1 diabetes. It was via CD45RO/CCR7/CD25/CD127/CD95/CD27 that CD4+ naive, central memory, regulatory and stem cell-like memory cells were sorted. Expressed TCRB transcripts were sequenced because the entire RNA isolate underwent reverse transcription. This table comes from immunoSEQ multiplex PCR, and its TCRdb copy is limited to in-frame clones, with some not included. The sample records hundreds of thousands of clones, roughly 13% being singletons. This clone was recorded a few times. Its antigen is undetermined. The ends lost 2 bases at V and 6 bases at J; junction bases unmatched: 1. Per the germline V gene, CDR1 is SGHTA and CDR2 is FQGTGA. The CDR3 consists of 14 residues. Broader study findings: Patients' naive, central memory and Treg TCRB repertoires seemed closer to one another than those of healthy donors. Cells that show high TCR expression could be over-represented by cDNA sequencing. Among type 1 diabetes patients, VDJ junctions had fewer insertions and more deletions.

V gene TRBV7-3 combines with J gene TRBJ1-6; 7 positions agree with TRBD1. The source material was naive CD4+ T cells from blood. The TCR originated in a young man in good health. The CDR3 region is CASSLDRANSPLHF. The DNA of the CDR3 is TGTGCCAGCAGCTTAGACAGGGCTAATTCACCCCTCCACTTT. The full variable domain, completed using reference TRBV7-3 and TRBJ1-6, is GAGVSQTPSNKVTEKGKYVELRCDPISGHTALYWYRQSLGQGPEFLIYFQGTGAADDSGLPNDRFFAVRPEGSVSTLKIQRTERGDSAVYLCASSLDRANSPLHFGNGTRLTVT.